This paragraph reports one T cell receptor beta chain. These data originate in a study of cytomegalovirus exposure and HLA in healthy donors. The CDR3 contains 16 residues. Germline loops: CDR1 SGHRS, CDR2 YFSETQ. Trimming stripped 0 bases from V and 1 base from J, with 8 bases between. PCR primers comprised 60 Vbeta and 13 Jbeta primers. Sequencing was performed with immunoSEQ multiplex PCR; in TCRdb, only in-frame clones are kept and a portion is missing. The table shows around 97,000 clones, with around 77% occurring only once. The clonotype was recovered from a man between 45 and 60 years old in good health and CMV-seropositive. Specimen: PBMCs. The gene calls are TRBV5-1 and TRBJ2-6; D is undetermined. CDR3 loop: CASSLVSNSGANVLTF. In DNA, the CDR3 is TGCGCCAGCAGCTTGGTTAGTAATTCTGGGGCCAACGTCCTGACTTTC.